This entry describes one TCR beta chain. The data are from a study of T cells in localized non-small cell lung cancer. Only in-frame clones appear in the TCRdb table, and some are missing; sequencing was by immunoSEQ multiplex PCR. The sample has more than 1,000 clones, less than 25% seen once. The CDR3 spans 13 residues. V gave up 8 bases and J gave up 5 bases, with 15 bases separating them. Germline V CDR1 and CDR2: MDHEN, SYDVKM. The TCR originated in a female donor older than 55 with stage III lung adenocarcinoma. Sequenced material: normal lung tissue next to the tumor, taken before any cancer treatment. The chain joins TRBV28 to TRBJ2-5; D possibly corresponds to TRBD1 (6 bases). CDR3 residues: CASSDVGGETQYF. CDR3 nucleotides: TGTGCCAGCTCAGACGTTGGGGGCGAGACCCAGTACTTC.